The 18 T cell receptor beta chains given below trace back to one sample, sequenced in a study of Graves' ophthalmopathy and Graves' hyperthyroidism (dated by TCRdb to the late 2010s). The sequencing machine was an Illumina HiSeq 2000. For repertoire sequencing, TCR beta CDR3 regions were amplified from RNA transcripts. A first-round RT-PCR used HTBI primers with the Qiagen OneStep RT-PCR kit, followed by a second-round multiplex PCR, size selection and purification. TCRdb passed the public sequencing reads through fastp at Q25 and MiXCR, retaining productive beta sequences. Each CDR3 protein gets just one entry, which takes the most common genes and DNA from the rows behind it. The sample table holds a few hundred thousand distinct CDR3 sequences, of which over 15% were seen once. The top ten clonotypes cover roughly 7% of the sample. The sample was peripheral blood. The receptor source for this set is a woman under 30 with stable Graves' hyperthyroidism. Donor details come from another sample of the same person, matched by shared clones.

There are many counts of this clonotype. J is TRBJ1-1 and V is TRBV20-1; weak D call: TRBD1 (6 bases). This CDR3 is 13 amino acids long. CDR1 and CDR2 from the germline V gene are DFQATT and SNEGSKA (reference sequence). V lost 6 bases and J 0 bases, leaving 11 bases between the germline ends. The CDR3 is CSAWGHLNTEAFF. The CDR3 nucleotides are TGCAGTGCGTGGGGGCACTTGAACACTGAAGCTTTCTTT.

There are many counts of this clonotype. V usage is TRBV12-3 or TRBV12-4 and J usage is TRBJ1-1; D is unresolved. Between the trimmed V and J ends, which lost 3 bases and 5 bases, there was a span of 10 bases. The CDR3 runs to 13 residues. This chain's CDR3 is CASSFWDRTEAFF. The DNA for the CDR3 is TGTGCCAGCAGTTTTTGGGATAGGACTGAAGCTTTCTTT.

This clonotype was recorded at least ten times. The rearrangement joins TRBV15 to TRBJ2-7, with D perhaps matching TRBD2 (5 bases). From germline, CDR1 is LNHNV and CDR2 YYDKDF (reference sequence). The CDR3 is 18 amino acids. V lost 2 bases to trimming and J lost 3 bases, with 23 bases between them. The CDR3 bases are TGTGCCACCAGCAGATCCCGGACTGTCCTCTCTGGATTCTACGAGCAGTACTTC. It is translated as CATSRSRTVLSGFYEQYF.

This clonotype was seen many times. The V and J genes are TRBV6-5 and TRBJ1-5; D gene unclear. V lost 7 bases and J 3 bases, leaving 16 bases between the germline ends. This CDR3 contains 15 residues. Germline V gives CDR1 MNHEY, CDR2 SVGAGI. The CDR3 here is CASTKNGVNNQPQHF. In nucleotides, the CDR3 is TGTGCCAGCACTAAAAACGGGGTGAACAATCAGCCCCAGCATTTT.

This clonotype turned up a few times. The chain has TRBV5-1 and TRBJ1-1; the D is unclear. Per the germline V gene, CDR1 is SGHRS and CDR2 is YFSETQ. The ends were cut back, 1 base at V and 1 base at J, with 11 bases in the middle. CDR3 length: 15 amino acids. Here the CDR3 DNA reads TGCGCCAGCAGCTTGTACGGCAGCGGGAACACTGAAGCTTTCTTT. Its protein product is CASSLYGSGNTEAFF. The whole variable domain, remainder taken from reference TRBV5-1 and TRBJ1-1, is KAGVTQTPRYLIKTRGQQVTLSCSPISGHRSVSWYQQTPGQGLQFLFEYFSETQRNKGNFPGRFSGRQFSNSRSEMNVSTLELGDSALYLCASSLYGSGNTEAFFGQGTRLTVV.

The chain carries TRBV6-2 or TRBV6-3 and TRBJ1-1; the D gene is possibly TRBD1 (6 bases). The germline CDR1 and CDR2 sequences are MNHEY and SVGEGT. The V end was cut by 8 bases, the J end by 1 base, with 14 bases between. CDR3 size: 14 residues. For the CDR3, the DNA is TGTGCCAGCCGTACCAGGGGATGGAACACTGAAGCTTTCTTT. Translating gives CASRTRGWNTEAFF.

This clonotype was found many times. This sequence joins TRBV20-1 and TRBJ1-1, with D uncertain. Trimming took off 6 bases at V and 1 base at J, with 12 bases between the two ends. CDR1 is DFQATT, CDR2 SNEGSKA, per germline (reference sequence). The CDR3 is 13 residues long. Here the CDR3 reads CSALRTQNTEAFF. CDR3 coding DNA: TGCAGTGCCCTCCGGACCCAGAACACTGAAGCTTTCTTT.

This clonotype was picked up many times. The chain employs TRBV20-1 and TRBJ2-7, with D possibly being TRBD2 (6 bases). The CDR3 covers 13 residues. V was shortened by 6 bases and J by 2 bases, with 14 bases between the two germline ends. Germline values: CDR1 DFQATT, CDR2 SNEGSKA (reference sequence). CDR3 sequence: CSAHGTVAYEQYF. The CDR3 nucleotides are TGCAGTGCACACGGGACTGTAGCCTACGAGCAGTACTTC.

At least ten counts were recorded for this clonotype. This chain connects TRBV6-5 to TRBJ2-7; D remains ambiguous. This CDR3 region has 13 residues. Germline V lookup: CDR1 MNHEY, CDR2 SVGAGI. The V gene lost 5 bases and the J gene lost 4 bases, with 12 bases spanning the gap. The CDR3 nucleotides are TGTGCCAGCAGTACCGAACCGCGTTACGAGCAGTACTTC. Its translation is CASSTEPRYEQYF.

This clonotype was counted at least ten times. The genes are TRBV12-3 or TRBV12-4 and TRBJ1-1; D ambiguous. CDR3 length: 15 amino acids. The V gene lost 6 bases and the J gene lost 11 bases, with 25 bases spanning the gap. CDR3 protein: CASRPALPAIGWAFF. As DNA, the CDR3 is TGTGCCAGCAGGCCGGCCCTACCAGCCATCGGATGGGCTTTCTTT.

This chain joins TRBV12-3 or TRBV12-4 and TRBJ2-7; 10 nucleotides line up with TRBD2. V was clipped by 6 bases and J by 6 bases; unmatched bases: 11. The CDR3 loop spans 15 amino acids. CDR3 sequence reads: CASSPLAGVFFEQYF. For the CDR3, the DNA is TGTGCCAGCAGCCCCCTAGCGGGGGTCTTCTTCGAGCAGTACTTC.

This clonotype came up many times. J is TRBJ2-6 and V is TRBV24-1; D perhaps matches TRBD1 (6 bases). The CDR3 covers 16 residues. Trimming took off 4 bases at V and 4 bases at J, with 13 bases between the two ends. CDR1 KGHDR and CDR2 SFDVKD come from the germline V gene. The CDR3 region has the DNA TGTGCCACCAGTGACCCCAGGGGAGTAGGGGCCAACGTCCTGACTTTC. This sequence encodes CATSDPRGVGANVLTF.

This clonotype was found many times. This chain's CDR3 is CASSPDRETEAFF. The CDR3 region has the DNA TGTGCCAGCAGCCCGGACAGGGAGACTGAAGCTTTCTTT. The chain joins TRBV7-2 to TRBJ1-1, with 8 bases fitting TRBD1. Germline V gene sequence: CDR1 SGHTA, CDR2 FQGNSA. The CDR3 spans 13 residues. Losses at the gene ends were 5 bases for V and 5 bases for J; bases not matched to a gene: 4.

This chain joins TRBV19 and TRBJ2-7, with D unresolved. The germline gives CDR1 LNHDA, CDR2 SQIVND (reference sequence). The CDR3 is 16 amino acids. Deletions cut 6 bases from V and 0 bases from J, with 18 bases between. The CDR3 region has the DNA TGTGCCAGTAGCAAGGTCCGAATCTCGAGCTCCTACGAGCAGTACTTC. It specifies CASSKVRISSSYEQYF.

This clonotype was detected a few times. The V and J genes are TRBV30 and TRBJ2-7; a possible D gene is TRBD2 (6 bases). The germline CDR1 and CDR2 sequences are GTSNPN and SVGIG (reference sequence). There are 13 residues in the CDR3. V lost 3 bases to trimming and J lost 6 bases, with 15 bases between them. Here the CDR3 reads CAWRVILGGEQYF. The CDR3, as DNA: TGTGCCTGGAGGGTAATACTCGGGGGCGAGCAGTACTTC. The full variable domain, its missing parts supplied by reference TRBV30 and TRBJ2-7, is SQTIHQWPATLVQPVGSPLSLECTVEGTSNPNLYWYRQAAGRGLQLLFYSVGIGQISSEVPQNLSASRPQDRQFILSSKKLLLSDSGFYLCAWRVILGGEQYFGPGTRLTVT.

This clonotype was seen repeatedly, ten times or more. J is TRBJ2-7 and V is TRBV7-2; D not resolved. V was shortened by 5 bases and J by 3 bases, with 14 bases between the two germline ends. The CDR3 runs 14 residues. Germline loops: CDR1 SGHTA, CDR2 FQGNSA. CDR3 coding DNA: TGTGCCAGCAGCCTGCAGCTGAACTACTACGAGCAGTACTTC. Amino acids: CASSLQLNYYEQYF.

This clonotype was recorded at least ten times. The conserved closing phenylalanine or tryptophan is absent in this CDR3, likely reflecting a read error. V is TRBV9 and J is TRBJ1-1, with 9 bases matching TRBD1. CDR1 is SGDLS, CDR2 YYNGEE, per germline. This CDR3 is built from 14 residues. With 2 bases clipped from V and 5 bases from J, the junction kept 4 bases outside the gene matches. CDR3 sequence reads: CASSVGTGRTEAFL. The CDR3 bases are TGTGCCAGCAGCGTTGGGACAGGGAGAACTGAAGCTTTCCTT.

This clonotype was counted at least ten times. This chain joins TRBV6-5 and TRBJ1-2; 10 bases match TRBD1. The germline gives CDR1 MNHEY, CDR2 SVGAGI. The V segment lost 8 bases and the J segment 4 bases; nucleotides outside the gene matches: 10. The CDR3 is 15 residues long. CDR3 DNA: TGTGCCAGCTCTCCCCAGACAGGGGGCATCTATGGCTACACCTTC. Encoded protein: CASSPQTGGIYGYTF.